These T cell receptor beta chains were read from a single sample in a study of STAT5B mutations in CD4+ large granular lymphocyte leukemia. Some clones are missing from TCRdb's copy, which holds only in-frame ones; the method was immunoSEQ multiplex PCR. The sample has around 32,000 clones, around 80% seen once. Sequenced sample: CD4+ T cells from blood buffy coats. Every receptor here comes from a human donor in good health. The CDR3 runs from the conserved cysteine through the conserved F or W. Fields, in order: J gene, clone size, D gene, V gene, CDR3 DNA, CDR3 protein. The D gene is left open where the match is weak. Only some rows state a clone size, as once, few, many or a class for expanded clones.

J gene: TRBJ2-7
clone size: NA
D gene: NA
V gene: TRBV2
CDR3 DNA: TGTGCCAGCAGTAAACCCCCCGCAGAGCAGTACTTC
CDR3 protein: CASSKPPAEQYF

J gene: TRBJ1-1
clone size: few
D gene: NA
V gene: TRBV19
CDR3 DNA: TGTGCCAGTAGTAACGGCAGAAACACTGAAGCTTTCTTT
CDR3 protein: CASSNGRNTEAFF

J gene: TRBJ1-5
clone size: few
D gene: TRBD1
V gene: TRBV6-5
CDR3 DNA: TGTGCCAGCAGTCTGGACAGGGGAGGCAATCAGCCCCAGCATTTT
CDR3 protein: CASSLDRGGNQPQHF

J gene: TRBJ2-1
clone size: NA
D gene: TRBD2
V gene: TRBV7-9
CDR3 DNA: TGTGCCAGCAGCATAAGCGGGGGGAGGGGTGAGCAGTTCTTC
CDR3 protein: CASSISGGRGEQFF

J gene: TRBJ1-2
clone size: NA
D gene: TRBD1
V gene: TRBV28
CDR3 DNA: TGTGCCAGCAGTTCGGGGACAGGGTTAACTCATGAGACTGGCTACACCTTC
CDR3 protein: CASSSGTGLTHETGYTF

J gene: TRBJ2-1
clone size: NA
D gene: TRBD2
V gene: TRBV7-6
CDR3 DNA: TGTGCCAGCACCTCCATGCCAAGACTAGCGGGGGCCGGCACCAATGAGCAGTTCTTC
CDR3 protein: CASTSMPRLAGAGTNEQFF

J gene: TRBJ1-2
clone size: NA
D gene: NA
V gene: TRBV7-2
CDR3 DNA: TGTGCCAGCAGCTGGGGGACAACTAACTATGGCTACACCTTC
CDR3 protein: CASSWGTTNYGYTF

J gene: TRBJ1-5
clone size: NA
D gene: NA
V gene: TRBV23-1
CDR3 DNA: TGCGCCAGCAGTCAATCGGTCAGGGGCCCTGATCAGCCCCAGCATTTT
CDR3 protein: CASSQSVRGPDQPQHF

J gene: TRBJ2-5
clone size: once
D gene: TRBD1
V gene: TRBV5-1
CDR3 DNA: TGCGCCAGCAGCTGGCCTCGCGGACAGGGGGGTTACAAGGGAGAGACCCAGTACTTC
CDR3 protein: CASSWPRGQGGYKGETQYF

J gene: TRBJ1-1
clone size: NA
D gene: NA
V gene: TRBV7-6
CDR3 DNA: TGTGCCAGCAGCTTACAGGGGAGGGGCACTGAAGCTTTCTTT
CDR3 protein: CASSLQGRGTEAFF

J gene: TRBJ1-3
clone size: NA
D gene: NA
V gene: TRBV6-5
CDR3 DNA: TGTGCCAGCAGTTACTCGTGGACTTCCTCTGGAAACACCATATATTTT
CDR3 protein: CASSYSWTSSGNTIYF

J gene: TRBJ1-4
clone size: NA
D gene: TRBD1
V gene: TRBV4-1
CDR3 DNA: TGCGCCAGCAGCCAATTAAGGGGGCCAGGGCTAAATGAAAAACTGTTTTTT
CDR3 protein: CASSQLRGPGLNEKLFF

J gene: TRBJ1-4
clone size: NA
D gene: NA
V gene: TRBV4-2
CDR3 DNA: TGTGCCAGCAGCCAAGACGGTAGTAACAGCTTCTCTAATGAAAAACTGTTTTTT
CDR3 protein: CASSQDGSNSFSNEKLFF

J gene: TRBJ1-2
clone size: NA
D gene: NA
V gene: TRBV5-4
CDR3 DNA: TGTGCCAGCAGGCCCGCGGGGCGCGACTATGGCTACACCTTC
CDR3 protein: CASRPAGRDYGYTF

J gene: TRBJ2-3
clone size: NA
D gene: TRBD2
V gene: TRBV7-2
CDR3 DNA: TGTGCCAGCAGCTCCGGGACTAGCGGGGCGCGGGGTACAGATACGCAGTATTTT
CDR3 protein: CASSSGTSGARGTDTQYF

J gene: TRBJ1-5
clone size: NA
D gene: TRBD1
V gene: TRBV5-8
CDR3 DNA: TGTGCCAGCTCGGGGACAGGGGCCCACTTCAATCAGCCCCAGCATTTT
CDR3 protein: CASSGTGAHFNQPQHF

J gene: TRBJ2-1
clone size: NA
D gene: NA
V gene: TRBV7-2
CDR3 DNA: TGTGCCAGCAGCTTCCGGACCCCTGACAATGAGCAGTTCTTC
CDR3 protein: CASSFRTPDNEQFF

J gene: TRBJ1-4
clone size: NA
D gene: NA
V gene: TRBV6-5
CDR3 DNA: TGTGCCAGCAGCCGATCGGGAAAGAATGAAAAACTGTTTTTT
CDR3 protein: CASSRSGKNEKLFF

J gene: TRBJ2-7
clone size: NA
D gene: NA
V gene: TRBV7-6
CDR3 DNA: TGTGCCAGCAGCCTGCAGGGGGGTAGGGAGCAGTACTTC
CDR3 protein: CASSLQGGREQYF

J gene: TRBJ2-3
clone size: few
D gene: TRBD1
V gene: TRBV29-1
CDR3 DNA: TGCAGCGCGGACAGGCCTAGCACAGATACGCAGTATTTT
CDR3 protein: CSADRPSTDTQYF

J gene: TRBJ2-1
clone size: NA
D gene: TRBD2
V gene: TRBV9
CDR3 DNA: TGTGCCAGCAGCGTTACTAGCGGGGCCTACAATGAGCAGTTCTTC
CDR3 protein: CASSVTSGAYNEQFF

J gene: TRBJ1-5
clone size: few
D gene: NA
V gene: TRBV6-1
CDR3 DNA: TGTGCCAGCAGCCGTGGACAGACGTTCGATCAGCCCCAGCATTTT
CDR3 protein: CASSRGQTFDQPQHF

J gene: TRBJ2-3
clone size: NA
D gene: NA
V gene: TRBV4-3
CDR3 DNA: TGCGCCAGCAGCCATCGGTCAGTTAACGCGGATACGCAGTATTTT
CDR3 protein: CASSHRSVNADTQYF

J gene: TRBJ1-5
clone size: NA
D gene: NA
V gene: TRBV19
CDR3 DNA: TGTGCCAGTGGTCAGGGGCGAGATCAGCCCCAGCATTTT
CDR3 protein: CASGQGRDQPQHF

J gene: TRBJ1-5
clone size: NA
D gene: TRBD1
V gene: TRBV9
CDR3 DNA: TGTGCCAGCAGCGTAGGGGACAGGGGGGGTCAGCCCCAGCATTTT
CDR3 protein: CASSVGDRGGQPQHF

J gene: TRBJ2-3
clone size: NA
D gene: TRBD2
V gene: TRBV4-3
CDR3 DNA: TGCGCCAGCAGCCAAGATGAGGGACTAGGTGCGGCAGATACGCAGTATTTT
CDR3 protein: CASSQDEGLGAADTQYF

J gene: TRBJ2-3
clone size: once
D gene: TRBD2
V gene: TRBV19
CDR3 DNA: TGTGCCAGTAGCGGGACCCCATCCGGGACTAGCGGGGGGCCTAGCACAGATACGCAGTATTTT
CDR3 protein: CASSGTPSGTSGGPSTDTQYF

J gene: TRBJ2-5
clone size: NA
D gene: NA
V gene: TRBV5-4
CDR3 DNA: TGTGCCAGCAGCGAGGTAATAGTACGGGAGACCCAGTACTTC
CDR3 protein: CASSEVIVRETQYF

J gene: TRBJ1-1
clone size: NA
D gene: NA
V gene: TRBV5-1
CDR3 DNA: TGCGCCAGCAGCACCCAGGGTTTGGGGAGCCCAACAACTGAAGCTTTCTTT
CDR3 protein: CASSTQGLGSPTTEAFF

J gene: TRBJ2-2
clone size: few
D gene: NA
V gene: TRBV19
CDR3 DNA: TGTGCCAGTAGTATTAGAGGCGGGGAGCTGTTTTTT
CDR3 protein: CASSIRGGELFF

J gene: TRBJ2-7
clone size: NA
D gene: NA
V gene: TRBV6-1
CDR3 DNA: TGTGCCACCTTTCTGGACAGAGATTTCTACGAGCAGTACTTC
CDR3 protein: CATFLDRDFYEQYF

J gene: TRBJ1-1
clone size: few
D gene: NA
V gene: TRBV14
CDR3 DNA: TGTGCCAGCCGACAAAACACTGAAGCTTTCTTT
CDR3 protein: CASRQNTEAFF

J gene: TRBJ1-6
clone size: few
D gene: NA
V gene: TRBV7-2
CDR3 DNA: TGTGCCAGCAGCTTATATGGGACACATAATTCACCCCTCCACTTT
CDR3 protein: CASSLYGTHNSPLHF

J gene: TRBJ2-3
clone size: NA
D gene: NA
V gene: TRBV20-1
CDR3 DNA: TGCAGTGCTAGGGCAGATACGCAGTATTTT
CDR3 protein: CSARADTQYF

J gene: TRBJ2-7
clone size: few
D gene: TRBD1
V gene: TRBV5-4
CDR3 DNA: TGTGCCAGCAGCGCCGGACAGGGACTCTACGAGCAGTACTTC
CDR3 protein: CASSAGQGLYEQYF

J gene: TRBJ2-2
clone size: NA
D gene: NA
V gene: TRBV19
CDR3 DNA: TGTGCCAGTAGTATAAGGGGAGGCAGGGTCCTGCCCGGGGAGCTGTTTTTT
CDR3 protein: CASSIRGGRVLPGELFF

J gene: TRBJ1-4
clone size: NA
D gene: NA
V gene: TRBV9
CDR3 DNA: TGTGCCAGCAGCTCTCTCGGGAACCCAACTAATGAAAAACTGTTTTTT
CDR3 protein: CASSSLGNPTNEKLFF

J gene: TRBJ2-3
clone size: NA
D gene: NA
V gene: TRBV12-5
CDR3 DNA: TGTGCTAGTGGTACGACAGGATTTACGCAGTATTTT
CDR3 protein: CASGTTGFTQYF

J gene: TRBJ1-1
clone size: NA
D gene: NA
V gene: TRBV5-1
CDR3 DNA: TGCGCCAGCAGCTTGGCGGGGATAGGTGCGGGAAGTACTGAAGCTTTCTTT
CDR3 protein: CASSLAGIGAGSTEAFF

J gene: TRBJ2-4
clone size: NA
D gene: NA
V gene: TRBV29-1
CDR3 DNA: TGCAGCGTTGAAGATTTCCCAGGGGTGGCCAAAAACATTCAGTACTTC
CDR3 protein: CSVEDFPGVAKNIQYF

J gene: TRBJ2-5
clone size: NA
D gene: NA
V gene: TRBV7-2
CDR3 DNA: TGTGCCAGCAGCTTAGTTGCCAGGGAGGAGACCCAGTACTTC
CDR3 protein: CASSLVAREETQYF

J gene: TRBJ2-3
clone size: once
D gene: TRBD2
V gene: TRBV6-5
CDR3 DNA: TGTGCCAGCACGCGCTCGGGGGGGCGGACAGATACGCAGTATTTT
CDR3 protein: CASTRSGGRTDTQYF